These 8 T cell receptor beta chains originate from one sample sequenced in a study of beta chain features in type 1 diabetes (dated by TCRdb to 2017 to 2018). Broader findings and caveats from the paper: Type 1 diabetes patients showed a moderate but significant shortening of TCRB CDR3 length in all four CD4+ subsets.

To prepare the library, the immunoSEQ multiplex PCR assay was applied. The entire amount of isolated RNA was reverse transcribed using the High Capacity cDNA Reverse Transcription Kit, so the sequenced TCRB transcripts were expressed ones. The table comes from immuneACCESS by way of TCRdb, which keeps in-frame sequences with V and J called. Part of the clones is missing from these tables; in studies checked, under half for an unresolved V gene and the rest for unknown reasons. This sample has approximately 600,000 clones in its table, and around an eighth of those were observed once. Jointly, the top ten make up more than 0.095% of the sample. These receptors are not linked to any known antigen. The source material was naive CD4+ T cells from blood. The cell subset or site label, as the study defines it: true naive CD4+ T cells. The origin of the receptors is a man aged 25-45 years with type 1 diabetes.

Concerning this clone itself: The identical CDR3 is also encoded by other nucleotide sequences in the sample. The rearrangement joins TRBV2 to TRBJ2-1; D is unresolved. Trimming stripped 0 bases from V and 4 bases from J, with 4 bases between. The CDR3 consists of 13 residues. Per germline, CDR1 SNHLY and CDR2 FYNNEI. The DNA of the CDR3 is TGTGCCAGCAGTGAAGCGGGATACAATGAGCAGTTCTTC. Its translation: CASSEAGYNEQFF.

The table lists this clone with a few counts. This sequence joins TRBV29-1 and TRBJ1-2, with TRBD1 matching 10 bases. The V gene end was trimmed by 4 bases and the J gene end by 4 bases; junction bases not matched to a gene: 6. CDR3 length equals 14 residues. Germline values: CDR1 SQVTM, CDR2 ANQGSEA. The CDR3, as DNA: TGCAGCGTTGTCCCGGGACAGGGGTTCTATGGCTACACCTTC. Amino acids: CSVVPGQGFYGYTF.

In its sample, this clone was seen a few times. This chain connects TRBV7-9 to TRBJ2-7, with TRBD2 as a possible D gene (5 bases). The CDR3 is made up of 17 amino acids. Germline V gene lookup returns CDR1 SEHNR and CDR2 FQNEAQ (reference sequence). V was clipped by 0 bases and J by 0 bases, with 15 bases between them. Here the CDR3 reads CASSLAGGRDVSYEQYF. CDR3 coding DNA: TGTGCCAGCAGCTTAGCCGGAGGCAGAGATGTCTCCTACGAGCAGTACTTC.

The chain is built from TRBV15 and TRBJ2-7, with D uncertain. Germline loops: CDR1 LNHNV, CDR2 YYDKDF (reference sequence). The CDR3 is 13 residues long. V was shortened by 7 bases and J by 2 bases, with 12 bases between the two germline ends. The DNA for the CDR3 is TGTGCCACCACCACGGACGGCACCTACGAGCAGTACTTC. Its protein product is CATTTDGTYEQYF.

This clone came up a few times. This chain connects TRBV19 to TRBJ1-6, with TRBD1 identical over 8 bases. CDR1 is LNHDA and CDR2 is SQIVND in the germline V gene (reference sequence). Trimming took 2 bases from V and 8 from J; bases not matched to a gene: 2. This CDR3 spans 14 amino acids. The CDR3 bases are TGTGCCAGTAGTATACAGGGGGCTTATTCACCCCTCCACTTT. This codes for CASSIQGAYSPLHF.

The rearrangement joins TRBV7-9 to TRBJ2-2; 7 positions agree with TRBD2. The CDR3 totals 15 residues. Germline V gives CDR1 SEHNR, CDR2 FQNEAQ (reference sequence). The junction had 5 bases not matched to a gene; V was cut back by 3 bases and J by 4 bases. CDR3 nucleotides: TGTGCCAGCAGCTTGGCTAGCGGTGTCACCGGGGAGCTGTTTTTT. It codes for CASSLASGVTGELFF.

This clone was detected a few times. CDR3 nucleotides: TGCAGCGTTGAATATCAGGGGTATGGAGAAGAGACCCAGTACTTC. Its protein is CSVEYQGYGEETQYF. V gene TRBV29-1 combines with J gene TRBJ2-5, with D maybe TRBD1 (6 bases). The CDR3 is made up of 15 amino acids. Trimming pared 2 bases from V and 3 bases from J, leaving 16 bases between. Germline V gene data show CDR1 as SQVTM and CDR2 as ANQGSEA.

The count of this clone is one. The V and J genes are TRBV6-1 and TRBJ2-3; TRBD2 might be the D (5 bases). This CDR3 region has 13 residues. The germline V gene has CDR1 MNHNS and CDR2 SASEGT. The V and J ends lost 10 bases and 6 bases respectively, with 17 bases between them. The CDR3 DNA reads TGTGCCACCCCGAGCTCAGGCGGGGATACGCAGTATTTT. Residues: CATPSSGGDTQYF.